This is a list of T cell receptor beta chains from one sample in a study of blood T cells in healthy people across ages. TCRdb reprocessed the 5' RACE reads via MiXCR and lists one record per CDR3 protein. Of 730,000 or so distinct CDR3 sequences listed, around 41% are singletons. Material: blood. The receptors originated from a man aged 80 or over in good health. The CDR3 runs from the conserved cysteine through the conserved F or W. Each record gives: J gene, V gene, D gene, clone size, CDR3 DNA, CDR3 protein. A D gene is named only where the DNA matches it firmly. Size is stated for part of the rows, as once, few or many counts, or as a class when the clone is expanded.

>TRBJ2-5|TRBV7-2|TRBD2|-
TGTGCCAGCAGCTTAGCACTAGCGGGGGGCTTTGAGACCCAGTACTTC
CASSLALAGGFETQYF
>TRBJ2-1|TRBV21-1|-|-
TGTGCCAGCATTTTCACAGGGGGTTTATACAATGAGCAGTTCTTC
CASIFTGGLYNEQFF
>TRBJ2-7|TRBV7-2|TRBD1|many
TGTGCCAGCAGCCGGGACAGGGGTTACGAGCAGTACTTC
CASSRDRGYEQYF
>TRBJ2-7|TRBV14|-|few
TGTGCCAGCAGCCAAGACGAAGGCAGGGCCTACGAGCAGTACTTC
CASSQDEGRAYEQYF
>TRBJ2-2|TRBV7-9|-|-
TGTGCCAGCAGCCTATACCCTGAGCTGTTTTTT
CASSLYPELFF
>TRBJ2-7|TRBV6-2/TRBV6-3|TRBD2|few
TGTGCCAGCAGTCCAGGCGGGGGGATCTACGAGCAGTACTTC
CASSPGGGIYEQYF
>TRBJ2-7|TRBV4-3|-|-
TGCGCCAGCAGCCACCCAAGGAACGGGAACAATGAGCAGTACTTC
CASSHPRNGNNEQYF
>TRBJ2-7|TRBV20-1|-|-
TGCAGTGCTAGAGGTGACTCACCCTCGGGGCAGTACTTC
CSARGDSPSGQYF
>TRBJ2-5|TRBV3-1|TRBD2|many
TGTGCCAGCAGCGTGACTAGCGGGAACAATGAGCAGTACTTC
CASSVTSGNNEQYF
>TRBJ2-4|TRBV6-5|-|many
TGTGCCAGCAGTTATGACAGGCGTCGCGCCAAAAACATTCAGTACTTC
CASSYDRRRAKNIQYF
>TRBJ2-1|TRBV4-3|-|-
TGCGCCAGCAGCCAAGATTTACACCTCCGGAGACTAGGTTCCCACAATGAGCAGTTCTTC
CASSQDLHLRRLGSHNEQFF
>TRBJ2-1|TRBV5-1|-|-
TGCGCCAGCAGCTTGCTCGTCGGGCAGGGCGGCAATGAGCAGTTCTTC
CASSLLVGQGGNEQFF
>TRBJ2-5|TRBV20-1|-|-
TGCAGTGCGCGGGAGGCAGGGGGCTCCGTTAGGGCCCAGTACTTC
CSAREAGGSVRAQYF
>TRBJ2-1|TRBV6-2/TRBV6-3|TRBD2|few
TGTGCCAGCAGATCTAGCGGCTCAGCCTACAATGAGCAGTTCTTC
CASRSSGSAYNEQFF
>TRBJ2-1|TRBV7-2|TRBD2|-
TGTGCCAGCAGTTTAGCGGGAGTGGGGGAGGATGAGCAGTTCTTC
CASSLAGVGEDEQFF
>TRBJ2-3|TRBV5-6|-|-
TGTGCCAGCAGCAAAAGGACTATTAGCACAGATACGCAGTATTTT
CASSKRTISTDTQYF
>TRBJ1-1|TRBV7-2|-|few
TGTGCCAGCAGCTTAGGTGGGGGGTCGGGGTGGAGCACTGAAGCTTTCTTT
CASSLGGGSGWSTEAFF
>TRBJ2-5|TRBV3-1|TRBD1|-
TGTGCCAGCAGCCAAGGACAGGGGAGTAGGTACTTC
CASSQGQGSRYF
>TRBJ2-7|TRBV27|-|-
TGTGCCAGCAGTTTATGGGGCGACGAGCAGTACTTC
CASSLWGDEQYF
>TRBJ2-7|TRBV18|-|-
TGTGCCAGCTCACCAGACGTCAGGGGCGACGAGCAGTACTTC
CASSPDVRGDEQYF
>TRBJ1-2|TRBV5-8|-|few
TGTGCCAGCAGCCTGACGGGGTCGAAGGGCTACACCTTC
CASSLTGSKGYTF
>TRBJ2-3|TRBV24-1|TRBD2|-
TGTGCCACCAGTGCGCGGGGGGGGCCAGATACGCAGTATTTT
CATSARGGPDTQYF
>TRBJ2-2|TRBV5-1|-|few
TGCGCCAGCAGCCACACTAGCAGTGGGGAGCTGTTTTTT
CASSHTSSGELFF